These 20 T cell receptor beta chains were sequenced from one sample in a study of blood T cell repertoires in COVID-19. Clones were sequenced by immunoSEQ multiplex PCR, and TCRdb holds only the in-frame ones, with some missing. The data contain approximately 280,000 clones, 85% of them singletons. The sample was peripheral blood. The receptors shown here come from a man aged 45-60 years with active or convalescent COVID-19.

The rearrangement uses TRBV5-1 and TRBJ1-2; D might be TRBD1 (6 bases). The CDR3 has 15 amino acids. The V end lost 3 bases, the J end lost 5 bases, and 17 bases lay between the germline ends. The V gene's germline CDR1 is SGHRS and CDR2 YFSETQ. The CDR3 nucleotides read TGCGCCAGCAGCTCACAGGGCCTGGGATCATATGGCTACACCTTC. As protein: CASSSQGLGSYGYTF.

In its sample, this clone was seen a few times. The chain employs TRBV27 and TRBJ2-7; 9 positions match TRBD2. Per the germline V gene, CDR1 is MNHEY and CDR2 is SMNVEV (reference sequence). V gave up 5 bases and J gave up 3 bases; unmatched junction bases: 8. The CDR3 extends over 15 amino acids. The CDR3 sequence: CASSTTSGINYEQYF. CDR3 DNA sequence: TGTGCCAGCAGTACGACTAGCGGAATTAACTACGAGCAGTACTTC.

The chain carries TRBV7-2 and TRBJ2-3; 8 bases fit TRBD2. The CDR3 has 13 amino acids. CDR1 is SGHTA, CDR2 FQGNSA, per germline. Trimming cost V 8 bases and J 3 bases; bases outside gene matches: 4. The CDR3 nucleotides are TGTGCCAGCGCCCGGGGGGGGACAGATACGCAGTATTTT. Its protein product is CASARGGTDTQYF.

Of note for this clone: Mismatch with germline at one junction end may stem from a read error. This chain joins TRBV27 and TRBJ2-7; TRBD2 is a possible D gene (5 bases). The V gene's germline CDR1 is MNHEY and CDR2 SMNVEV (reference sequence). There are 12 residues in the CDR3. The CDR3 is CASSFLGGDVHF. Written as DNA, the CDR3 is TGTGCCAGCAGTTTCCTCGGAGGCGACGTTCACTTC.

CDR3 in amino acids: CASSQAGTAVYEQYF. DNA for the CDR3: TGTGCCAGCAGCCAGGCCGGGACAGCCGTCTACGAGCAGTACTTC. V is TRBV3-1 (or the pseudogene TRBV3-2) and J is TRBJ2-7, with 7 positions matching TRBD1. Trimming at V came to 3 bases and at J to 3 bases, leaving 8 bases not matched to a gene. There are 15 residues in the CDR3. Germline CDR1 LGHDT, CDR2 YNNKEL (reference sequence).

V gene TRBV6-6 combines with J gene TRBJ2-1; 7 bases match TRBD1. J gave up 7 bases and V 4 bases, and 7 bases lay outside the gene matches. The CDR3 has 14 amino acids. Germline CDR1 MNHNY, CDR2 SVGAGI (reference sequence). The CDR3 protein is CASSSWTGLNEQFF. In DNA form, the CDR3 reads TGTGCCAGCAGTTCCTGGACAGGTTTAAATGAGCAGTTCTTC.

The gene calls are TRBV11-2 and TRBJ1-5; 8 bases match TRBD1. Germline loops: CDR1 SGHAT, CDR2 FQNNGV. Losses at the gene ends were 3 bases for V and 4 bases for J; bases not matched to a gene: 5. There are 15 residues in the CDR3. This CDR3 is CASSFGTGTNQPQHF. CDR3 DNA: TGTGCCAGCAGCTTTGGGACAGGAACTAATCAGCCCCAGCATTTT.

The chain recombines TRBV7-2 with TRBJ1-2; maybe TRBD1 (5 bases). Germline CDR1 SGHTA, CDR2 FQGNSA. The CDR3 totals 16 residues. V was trimmed by 5 bases and J by 4 bases, leaving 20 bases between them. The CDR3 loop is CASSPGGGANFYGYTF. The CDR3 DNA follows: TGTGCCAGCAGCCCTGGGGGAGGGGCGAACTTCTATGGCTACACCTTC.

V and J are TRBV5-5 and TRBJ2-5; 8 bases align to TRBD2. CDR3 length equals 15 residues. Per the germline V gene, CDR1 is SGHKS and CDR2 is YYEKEE (reference sequence). V trimming: 0 bases; J trimming: 5 bases; junction bases outside the gene matches: 6. The CDR3 protein is CASSLDGRAGETQYF. CDR3 nucleotides: TGTGCCAGCAGCTTGGACGGGAGGGCCGGTGAGACCCAGTACTTC.

The rearrangement links TRBV7-8 to TRBJ2-5; 7 nucleotides align to TRBD1. This CDR3 spans 13 amino acids. The V gene's germline CDR1 is SGHVS and CDR2 FQNEAQ. Trimming cost V 6 bases and J 6 bases; bases outside gene matches: 7. CDR3 loop: CASRSDRVQTQYF. CDR3 coding DNA: TGTGCCAGCAGGTCAGACAGGGTTCAGACCCAGTACTTC.

The chain employs TRBV29-1 and TRBJ1-1; D is undetermined. This CDR3 region has 13 residues. V shed 0 bases and J shed 1 base, with 6 bases lying between them. From germline, CDR1 is SQVTM and CDR2 ANQGSEA. As DNA, the CDR3 is TGCAGCGTTGAAGATGAGCCGAACACTGAAGCTTTCTTT. It codes for CSVEDEPNTEAFF.

The chain has TRBV9 and TRBJ2-1, with 9 positions matching TRBD1. Germline loops: CDR1 SGDLS, CDR2 YYNGEE. Unmatched junction bases numbered 4, after V lost 3 bases and J lost 9 bases. This CDR3 contains 13 residues. CDR3 amino acids: CASSAGTGTEQFF. For the CDR3, the DNA is TGTGCCAGCAGCGCGGGGACAGGGACTGAGCAGTTCTTC.

The chain combines TRBV27 with TRBJ2-1, with a tentative D call TRBD2 (6 bases). CDR1 is MNHEY, CDR2 SMNVEV, per germline (reference sequence). Deletions cut 5 bases from V and 12 bases from J, with 23 bases between. The CDR3 contains 15 residues. This CDR3 is CASSPSRESGPGQFF. CDR3 DNA sequence: TGTGCCAGCAGTCCATCTCGGGAGTCGGGCCCCGGGCAGTTCTTC.

The chain joins TRBV24-1 to TRBJ2-2, with 8 bases identical to TRBD1. Trimming cost V 2 bases and J 5 bases; bases outside gene matches: 9. Germline V gene lookup returns CDR1 KGHDR and CDR2 SFDVKD. The CDR3 loop spans 17 amino acids. The CDR3 sequence is CATSDSEARGPTGELFF. CDR3 sequence (DNA): TGTGCCACCAGTGATTCAGAGGCCAGGGGGCCGACCGGGGAGCTGTTTTTT.

The chain recombines TRBV30 with TRBJ2-7; D may be TRBD1 (5 bases). The germline gives CDR1 GTSNPN, CDR2 SVGIG (reference sequence). V lost 3 bases, J lost 4 bases, and 31 bases lay in between. The CDR3 contains 19 residues. CDR3 DNA sequence: TGTGCCTGGAGCCGAACACACCAGGGAAGGCACCAACTCCTATACGAGCAGTACTTC. It translates to CAWSRTHQGRHQLLYEQYF.

J is TRBJ2-7 and V is TRBV11-2, with 10 bases fitting TRBD2. Losses at the gene ends were 1 base for V and 3 bases for J; bases not matched to a gene: 3. This CDR3 comprises 15 residues. The germline CDR1 and CDR2 sequences are SGHAT and FQNNGV. The chain's CDR3 is CASSLVAGGLYEQYF. The CDR3, as DNA: TGTGCCAGCAGCTTAGTAGCGGGAGGTCTCTACGAGCAGTACTTC.

This clone has only a few counts. The V call is TRBV10-3, the J call TRBJ2-1, with TRBD2 identical over 15 bases. Losses at the gene ends were 10 bases for V and 0 bases for J; bases not matched to a gene: 4. The CDR3 has 16 residues. Germline CDR1 is ENHRY and CDR2 is SYGVKD. The CDR3, as DNA: TGTGCCAGCGGGACTAGCGGGAGGAGCTCCTACAATGAGCAGTTCTTC. This translates into CASGTSGRSSYNEQFF.

The chain combines TRBV7-7 with TRBJ2-1; 11 positions agree with TRBD2. The CDR3 extends over 19 amino acids. Germline trimming cut 2 bases from V and 0 bases from J; bases unmatched to any gene: 9. CDR1 is SSHAT and CDR2 is FNYEAQ in the germline V gene (reference sequence). The CDR3 DNA reads as TGTGCCAGCAGCTTAAATAAGGGACTAGCGGAAATCTCCTACAATGAGCAGTTCTTC. Protein sequence: CASSLNKGLAEISYNEQFF.

The chain recombines TRBV18 with TRBJ2-7, with 7 bases lining up with TRBD1. Trimming at V came to 3 bases and at J to 5 bases, leaving 7 bases not matched to a gene. Per the germline V gene, CDR1 is KGHSH and CDR2 is LQKENI. This CDR3 comprises 14 residues. In DNA form, the CDR3 reads TGTGCCAGCTCACCTACGACAGGGACCCACGAGCAGTACTTC. This sequence encodes CASSPTTGTHEQYF. The entire variable domain, with the rest obtained from reference TRBV18 and TRBJ2-7, is as follows: NAGVMQNPRHLVRRRGQEARLRCSPMKGHSHVYWYRQLPEEGLKFMVYLQKENIIDESGMPKERFSAEFPKEGPSILRIQQVVRGDSAAYFCASSPTTGTHEQYFGPGTRLTVT.

The chain couples TRBV5-6 to TRBJ1-2, with a weak D call TRBD1 (5 bases). The V gene's germline CDR1 is SGHDT and CDR2 YYEEEE. This CDR3 has 13 amino acids. V was pared by 1 base and J by 4 bases, with 8 bases between. This chain's CDR3 is CASSLWQGYGYTF. CDR3 sequence (DNA): TGTGCCAGCAGCTTGTGGCAGGGCTATGGCTACACCTTC. Drawing the rest from reference TRBV5-6 and TRBJ1-2, the complete variable domain is DAGVTQSPTHLIKTRGQQVTLRCSPKSGHDTVSWYQQALGQGPQFIFQYYEEEERQRGNFPDRFSGHQFPNYSSELNVNALLLGDSALYLCASSLWQGYGYTFGSGTRLTVV.